This T cell receptor beta chain appears in the sequencing data of a study of cytomegalovirus exposure and HLA in healthy donors. Per germline, CDR1 SGHRS and CDR2 YFSETQ. This CDR3 is built from 15 residues. The ends were cut back, 2 bases at V and 4 bases at J, with 12 bases in the middle. PCR used 60 Vbeta primers and 13 Jbeta primers. Assay used: immunoSEQ multiplex PCR; TCRdb lists only in-frame clones, some missing. The table lists approximately 150,000 clones. This sequence was found in a woman under 30 in good health and CMV-seronegative. Sequenced sample: PBMCs. The chain joins TRBV5-1 to TRBJ2-2; a possible D gene is TRBD1 (5 bases). CDR3 region: CASSLLQVTTGELFF. For the CDR3, the DNA is TGCGCCAGCAGCTTACTACAGGTGACCACCGGGGAGCTGTTTTTT.